A selection of T cell receptor beta chains follows, all from one sample in a study of beta chain features in type 1 diabetes. Measured with immunoSEQ multiplex PCR; TCRdb has only the in-frame clones, and not every one. The sample consists of 350,000 to 450,000 clones, roughly 12% of them appearing once. The specimen was naive CD4+ T cells from blood. The origin of the receptors is a woman under 30 with type 1 diabetes. The conserved cysteine and the conserved F or W are not part of the CDR3 here.

cdr3_aa: ASSQDNRDLY
cdr3_length: 10
v_call: TRBV4-3

cdr3_aa: ASSLGFSGGETQY
cdr3_length: 13
v_call: TRBV7-2

cdr3_aa: ASSARSTGSAVKLF
cdr3_length: 14
v_call: TRBV7-6

cdr3_aa: ASSPLGTVNQPQH
cdr3_length: 13
v_call: TRBV18

cdr3_aa: ASSQVARRAGYNEQF
cdr3_length: 15
v_call: TRBV14

cdr3_aa: ASGPGDTQY
cdr3_length: 9
v_call: TRBV12-5

cdr3_aa: ASSVAWYEQY
cdr3_length: 10
v_call: TRBV25-1

cdr3_aa: ASKIAGETQY
cdr3_length: 10
v_call: TRBV25-1

cdr3_aa: ASSADRAPYGYT
cdr3_length: 12
v_call: TRBV27

cdr3_aa: ASSPRRGAEAF
cdr3_length: 11
v_call: TRBV7-9

cdr3_aa: ASRLVRGGSRELF
cdr3_length: 13
v_call: TRBV11-2

cdr3_aa: ASSKEKVTREIRSPLH
cdr3_length: 16
v_call: TRBV21-1

cdr3_aa: ASLWQGVSPLH
cdr3_length: 11
v_call: TRBV2

cdr3_aa: ASSNAGGVNVLT
cdr3_length: 12
v_call: TRBV25-1

cdr3_aa: ASSLYRVRSGYT
cdr3_length: 12
v_call: TRBV7-2

cdr3_aa: ASSLVRQNSPLH
cdr3_length: 12
v_call: TRBV7-2

cdr3_aa: ASSYTGGTQY
cdr3_length: 10
v_call: TRBV6-5

cdr3_aa: ASSLGTGSDEQY
cdr3_length: 12
v_call: TRBV4-1

cdr3_aa: ASSYLAQPQH
cdr3_length: 10
v_call: TRBV6-6

cdr3_aa: ASNVRGREELF
cdr3_length: 11
v_call: TRBV5-1

cdr3_aa: ASSLRDYGYT
cdr3_length: 10
v_call: TRBV19

cdr3_aa: ASSPGWAGNYEQY
cdr3_length: 13
v_call: TRBV28

cdr3_aa: ASSVGVTGANVLT
cdr3_length: 13
v_call: TRBV9

cdr3_aa: ASSLVSTHNPYEQY
cdr3_length: 14
v_call: TRBV7-8

cdr3_aa: ASSNGQGSTDTQY
cdr3_length: 13
v_call: TRBV28

cdr3_aa: ASSLEFWGLSTDTQY
cdr3_length: 15
v_call: TRBV27

cdr3_aa: ASSRTGDTEAF
cdr3_length: 11
v_call: TRBV9

cdr3_aa: ASSTAGNSPLH
cdr3_length: 11
v_call: TRBV5-1

cdr3_aa: ASSLGTGGAGQPQH
cdr3_length: 14
v_call: TRBV5-1

cdr3_aa: ASSLNHAGPGTQY
cdr3_length: 13
v_call: TRBV7-2

cdr3_aa: ASSILEGAMGELF
cdr3_length: 13
v_call: TRBV7-2

cdr3_aa: DSYSTGARRVAQH
cdr3_length: 13
v_call: TRBV23-1

cdr3_aa: ASSAPPGTGGANTEAF
cdr3_length: 16
v_call: TRBV21-1

cdr3_aa: ASSVAASGSEVTQY
cdr3_length: 14
v_call: TRBV9

cdr3_aa: ATGLTLSGANVLT
cdr3_length: 13
v_call: TRBV7-2

cdr3_aa: ASSLAITGVWETQY
cdr3_length: 14
v_call: TRBV7-8

cdr3_aa: ASSLAGALYEQY
cdr3_length: 12
v_call: TRBV7-2

cdr3_aa: ASSLARGTDTQY
cdr3_length: 12
v_call: TRBV11-3

cdr3_aa: ASTQQGATKNIQY
cdr3_length: 13
v_call: TRBV27

cdr3_aa: ASSSGQTEGGYT
cdr3_length: 12
v_call: TRBV7-9

cdr3_aa: ASSLGRRSGTRLAGGANVLT
cdr3_length: 20
v_call: TRBV13

cdr3_aa: ASIRGLGETQY
cdr3_length: 11
v_call: TRBV7-9

cdr3_aa: ASSISGQTQY
cdr3_length: 10
v_call: TRBV13

cdr3_aa: ASSLTGGRVEELF
cdr3_length: 13
v_call: TRBV11-2

cdr3_aa: ASSSPGRGLYEQY
cdr3_length: 13
v_call: TRBV2

cdr3_aa: ASSPTRQVYNEQF
cdr3_length: 13
v_call: TRBV7-2